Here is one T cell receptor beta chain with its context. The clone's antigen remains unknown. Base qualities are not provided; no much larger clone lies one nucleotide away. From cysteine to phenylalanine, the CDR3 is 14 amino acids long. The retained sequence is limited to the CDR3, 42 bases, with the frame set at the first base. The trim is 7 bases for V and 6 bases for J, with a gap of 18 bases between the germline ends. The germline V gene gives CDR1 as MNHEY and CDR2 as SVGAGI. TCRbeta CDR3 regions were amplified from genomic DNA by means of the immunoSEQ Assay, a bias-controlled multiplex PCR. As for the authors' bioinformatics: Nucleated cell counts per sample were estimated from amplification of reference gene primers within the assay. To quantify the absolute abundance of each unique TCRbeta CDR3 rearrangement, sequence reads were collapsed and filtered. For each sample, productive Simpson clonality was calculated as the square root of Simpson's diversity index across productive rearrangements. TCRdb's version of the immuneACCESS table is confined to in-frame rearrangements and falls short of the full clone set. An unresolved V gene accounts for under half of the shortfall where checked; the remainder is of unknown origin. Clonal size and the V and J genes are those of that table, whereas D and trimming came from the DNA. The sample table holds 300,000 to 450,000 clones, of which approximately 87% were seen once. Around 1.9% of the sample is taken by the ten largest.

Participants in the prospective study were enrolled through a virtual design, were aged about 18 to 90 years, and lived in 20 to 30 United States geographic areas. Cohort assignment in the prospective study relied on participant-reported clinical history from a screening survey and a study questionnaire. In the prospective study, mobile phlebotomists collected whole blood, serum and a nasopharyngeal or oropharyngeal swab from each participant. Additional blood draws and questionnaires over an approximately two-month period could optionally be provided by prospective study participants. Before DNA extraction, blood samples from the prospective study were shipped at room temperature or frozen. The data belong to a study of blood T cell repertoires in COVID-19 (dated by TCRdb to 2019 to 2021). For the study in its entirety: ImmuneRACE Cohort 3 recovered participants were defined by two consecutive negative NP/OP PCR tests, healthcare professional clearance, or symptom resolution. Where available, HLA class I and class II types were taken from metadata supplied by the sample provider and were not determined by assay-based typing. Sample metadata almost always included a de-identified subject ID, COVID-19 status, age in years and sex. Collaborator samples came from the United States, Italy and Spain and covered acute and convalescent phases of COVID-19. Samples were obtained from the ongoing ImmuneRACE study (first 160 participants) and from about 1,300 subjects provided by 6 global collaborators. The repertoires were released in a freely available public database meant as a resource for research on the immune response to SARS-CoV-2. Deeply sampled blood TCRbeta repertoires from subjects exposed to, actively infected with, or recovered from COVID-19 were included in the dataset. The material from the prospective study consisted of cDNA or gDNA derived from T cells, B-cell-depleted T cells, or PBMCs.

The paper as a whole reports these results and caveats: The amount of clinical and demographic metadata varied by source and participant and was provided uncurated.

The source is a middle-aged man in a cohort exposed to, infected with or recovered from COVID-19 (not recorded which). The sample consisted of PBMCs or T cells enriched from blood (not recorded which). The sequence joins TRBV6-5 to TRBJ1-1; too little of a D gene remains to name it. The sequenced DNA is TGTGCCAGCAACAAGGGTCCGGGGAAGGCTGAAGCTTTCTTT. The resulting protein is CASNKGPGKAEAFF.